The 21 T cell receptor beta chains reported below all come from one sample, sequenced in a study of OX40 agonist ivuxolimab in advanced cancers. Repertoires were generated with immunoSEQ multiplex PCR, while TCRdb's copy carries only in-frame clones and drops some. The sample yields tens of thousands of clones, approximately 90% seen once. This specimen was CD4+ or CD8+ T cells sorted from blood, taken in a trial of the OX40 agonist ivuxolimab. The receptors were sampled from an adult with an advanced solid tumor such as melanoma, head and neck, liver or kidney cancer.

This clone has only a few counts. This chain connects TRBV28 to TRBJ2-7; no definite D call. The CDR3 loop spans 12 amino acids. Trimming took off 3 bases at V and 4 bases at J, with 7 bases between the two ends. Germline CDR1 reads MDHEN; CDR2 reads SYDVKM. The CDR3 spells CASSFLRYEQYF. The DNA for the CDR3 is TGTGCCAGCAGTTTCTTGCGATACGAGCAGTACTTC.

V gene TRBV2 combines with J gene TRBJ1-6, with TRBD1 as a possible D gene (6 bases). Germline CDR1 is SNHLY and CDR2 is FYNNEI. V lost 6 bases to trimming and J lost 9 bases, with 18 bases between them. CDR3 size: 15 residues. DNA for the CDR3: TGTGCCAGCAGCGAGGGGGTTCTTCTTGTTTCACCCCTCCACTTT. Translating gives CASSEGVLLVSPLHF.

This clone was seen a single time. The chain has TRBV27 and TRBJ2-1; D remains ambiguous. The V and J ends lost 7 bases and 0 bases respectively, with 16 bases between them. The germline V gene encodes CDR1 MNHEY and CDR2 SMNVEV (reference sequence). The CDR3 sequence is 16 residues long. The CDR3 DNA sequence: TGTGCCAGCATCCACCTGGCTCCTTCCTCCTACAATGAGCAGTTCTTC. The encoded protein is CASIHLAPSSYNEQFF.

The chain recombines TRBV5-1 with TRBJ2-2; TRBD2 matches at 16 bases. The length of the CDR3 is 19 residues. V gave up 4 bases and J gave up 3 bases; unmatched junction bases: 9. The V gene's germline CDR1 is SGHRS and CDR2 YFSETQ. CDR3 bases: TGCGCCAGCAGCGGGACTAGCGGGAGGGCCTTCTTTGACACCGGGGAGCTGTTTTTT. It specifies CASSGTSGRAFFDTGELFF.

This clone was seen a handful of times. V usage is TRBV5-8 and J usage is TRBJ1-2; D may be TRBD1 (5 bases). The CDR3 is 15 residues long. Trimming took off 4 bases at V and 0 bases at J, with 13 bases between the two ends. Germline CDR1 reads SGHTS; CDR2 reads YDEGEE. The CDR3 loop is CASSRDSQTNYGYTF. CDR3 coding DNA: TGTGCCAGCAGCCGTGACAGCCAGACTAACTATGGCTACACCTTC.

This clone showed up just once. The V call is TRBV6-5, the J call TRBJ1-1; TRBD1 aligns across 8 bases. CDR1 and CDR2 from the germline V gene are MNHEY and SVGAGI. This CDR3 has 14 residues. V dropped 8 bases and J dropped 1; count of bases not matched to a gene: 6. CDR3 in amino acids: CASQGAPENTEAFF. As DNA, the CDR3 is TGTGCCAGCCAGGGGGCCCCTGAGAACACTGAAGCTTTCTTT.

The CDR3 reads CASSLAWQGEEKLFF. CDR3 DNA sequence: TGCGCCAGCAGCTTGGCCTGGCAGGGAGAGGAAAAACTGTTTTTT. The chain uses TRBV5-1 and TRBJ1-4, with D maybe TRBD1 (5 bases). Germline V gene data show CDR1 as SGHRS and CDR2 as YFSETQ. The CDR3 consists of 15 residues. With 0 bases removed from V and 8 bases from J, the gap between germline ends came to 14 bases.

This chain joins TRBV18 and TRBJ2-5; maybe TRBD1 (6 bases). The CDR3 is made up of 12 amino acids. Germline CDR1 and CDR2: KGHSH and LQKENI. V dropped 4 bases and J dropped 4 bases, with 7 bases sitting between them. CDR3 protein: CASSLDRETQYF. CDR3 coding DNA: TGTGCCAGCTCACTGGACAGAGAGACCCAGTACTTC.

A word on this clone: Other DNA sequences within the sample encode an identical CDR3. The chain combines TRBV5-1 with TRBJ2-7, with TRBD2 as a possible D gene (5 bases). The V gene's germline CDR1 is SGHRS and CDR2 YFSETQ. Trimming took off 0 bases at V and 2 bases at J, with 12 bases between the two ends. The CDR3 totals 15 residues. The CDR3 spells CASSLAGTGAYEQYF. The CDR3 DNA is TGCGCCAGCAGCTTGGCGGGAACGGGCGCCTACGAGCAGTACTTC. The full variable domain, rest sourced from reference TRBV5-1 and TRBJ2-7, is KAGVTQTPRYLIKTRGQQVTLSCSPISGHRSVSWYQQTPGQGLQFLFEYFSETQRNKGNFPGRFSGRQFSNSRSEMNVSTLELGDSALYLCASSLAGTGAYEQYFGPGTRLTVT.

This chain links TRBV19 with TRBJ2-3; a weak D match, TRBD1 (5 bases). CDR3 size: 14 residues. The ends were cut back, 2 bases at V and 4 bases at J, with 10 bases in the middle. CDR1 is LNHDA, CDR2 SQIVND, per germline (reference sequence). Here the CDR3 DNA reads TGTGCCAGTAGTATACAGGGTTTGGCAGATACGCAGTATTTT. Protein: CASSIQGLADTQYF.

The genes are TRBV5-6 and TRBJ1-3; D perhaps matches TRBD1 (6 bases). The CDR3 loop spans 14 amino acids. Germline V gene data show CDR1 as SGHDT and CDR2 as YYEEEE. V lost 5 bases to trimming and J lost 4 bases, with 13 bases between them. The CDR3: CASSQIGQGNTIYF. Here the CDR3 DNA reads TGTGCCAGCAGTCAGATCGGACAGGGAAACACCATATATTTT.

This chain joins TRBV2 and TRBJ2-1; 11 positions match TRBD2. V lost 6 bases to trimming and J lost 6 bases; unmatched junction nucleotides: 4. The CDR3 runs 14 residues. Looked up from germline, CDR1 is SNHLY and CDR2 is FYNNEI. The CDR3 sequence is CASRVAGGTNEQFF. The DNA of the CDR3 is TGTGCCAGCAGAGTAGCGGGGGGGACCAATGAGCAGTTCTTC.

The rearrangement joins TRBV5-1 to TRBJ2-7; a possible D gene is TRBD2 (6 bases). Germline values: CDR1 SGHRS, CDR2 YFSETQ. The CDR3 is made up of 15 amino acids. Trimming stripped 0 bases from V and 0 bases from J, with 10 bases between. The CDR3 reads CASSLVAGSSYEQYF. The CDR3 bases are TGCGCCAGCAGCTTGGTGGCGGGGAGCTCCTACGAGCAGTACTTC.

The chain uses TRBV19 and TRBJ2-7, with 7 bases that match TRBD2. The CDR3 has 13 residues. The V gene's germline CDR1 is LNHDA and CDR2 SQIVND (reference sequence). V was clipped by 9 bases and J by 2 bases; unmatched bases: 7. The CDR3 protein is CASGPGGTYEQYF. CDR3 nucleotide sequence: TGTGCCAGCGGCCCCGGGGGGACCTACGAGCAGTACTTC.

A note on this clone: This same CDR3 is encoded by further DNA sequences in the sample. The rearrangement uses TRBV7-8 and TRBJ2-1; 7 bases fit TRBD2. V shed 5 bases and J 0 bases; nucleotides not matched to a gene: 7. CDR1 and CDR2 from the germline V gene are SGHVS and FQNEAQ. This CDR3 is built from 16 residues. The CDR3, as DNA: TGTGCCAGCAGCCTGGGTGTAGCGGGCTCCTACAATGAGCAGTTCTTC. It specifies CASSLGVAGSYNEQFF.

The CDR3 DNA reads as TGTGCCAGCAGTGATCTCCCAGGTTATGACAATGAGCAGTTCTTC. Translated: CASSDLPGYDNEQFF. V usage is TRBV2 and J usage is TRBJ2-1; D remains ambiguous. The CDR3 is 15 residues long. V was shortened by 3 bases and J by 5 bases, with 14 bases between the two germline ends. Germline V gene sequence: CDR1 SNHLY, CDR2 FYNNEI.

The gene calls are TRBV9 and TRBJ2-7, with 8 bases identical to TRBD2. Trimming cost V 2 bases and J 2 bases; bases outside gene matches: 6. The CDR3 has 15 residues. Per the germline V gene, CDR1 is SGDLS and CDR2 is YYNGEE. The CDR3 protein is CASSVSTSATYEQYF. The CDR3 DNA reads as TGTGCCAGCAGCGTTTCGACTAGCGCAACCTACGAGCAGTACTTC.

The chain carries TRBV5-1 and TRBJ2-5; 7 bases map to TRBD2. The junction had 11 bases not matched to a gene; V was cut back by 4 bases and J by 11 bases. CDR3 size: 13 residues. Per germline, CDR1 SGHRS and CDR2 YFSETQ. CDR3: CASSRVLGGEQYF. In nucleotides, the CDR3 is TGCGCCAGCAGCCGGGTGCTGGGAGGGGAGCAGTACTTC.

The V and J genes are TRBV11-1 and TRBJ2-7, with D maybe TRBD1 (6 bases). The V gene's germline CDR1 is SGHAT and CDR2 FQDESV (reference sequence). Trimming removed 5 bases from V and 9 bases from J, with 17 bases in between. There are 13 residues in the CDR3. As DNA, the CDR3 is TGTGCCAGCAGCGACAGGACATCTTGGGGGCAGTACTTC. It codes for CASSDRTSWGQYF.

The CDR3 sequence is CASQGFNYGYTF. The CDR3 coding sequence is TGTGCCAGCCAGGGGTTTAACTATGGCTACACCTTC. The chain couples TRBV28 to TRBJ1-2; maybe TRBD1 (6 bases). Per the germline V gene, CDR1 is MDHEN and CDR2 is SYDVKM. The CDR3 is made up of 12 amino acids. Trimming took off 8 bases at V and 1 base at J, with 8 bases between the two ends.

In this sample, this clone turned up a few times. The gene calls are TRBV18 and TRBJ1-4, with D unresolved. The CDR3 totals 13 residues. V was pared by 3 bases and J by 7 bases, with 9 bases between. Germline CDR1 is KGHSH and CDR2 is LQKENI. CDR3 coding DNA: TGTGCCAGCTCACCTTTCGAGACTGAAAAACTGTTTTTT. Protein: CASSPFETEKLFF. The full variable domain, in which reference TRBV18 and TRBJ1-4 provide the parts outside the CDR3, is NAGVMQNPRHLVRRRGQEARLRCSPMKGHSHVYWYRQLPEEGLKFMVYLQKENIIDESGMPKERFSAEFPKEGPSILRIQQVVRGDSAAYFCASSPFETEKLFFGSGTQLSVL.